This T cell receptor (beta chain) was documented in a study of blood T cell repertoires in COVID-19. The wider study: Acute and convalescent COVID-19 samples came from the United States, Italy and Spain.

This clone was observed once. Assay: immunoSEQ multiplex PCR; the TCRdb copy retains only in-frame clones and omits some. The sample lists roughly 200,000 clones, roughly 90% occurring once. The receptor comes from a young man with active or convalescent COVID-19. Source material: peripheral blood.

The CDR3 DNA is TGTGCCAGCAGCTGGACTGCTGGAAACACCATATATTTT. This encodes CASSWTAGNTIYF. The V and J genes are TRBV5-6 and TRBJ1-3, with D unclear. This CDR3 spans 13 amino acids. The V gene lost 3 bases and the J gene lost 2 bases, with 6 bases spanning the gap. Germline CDR1 and CDR2: SGHDT and YYEEEE. Based on the CDR3 plus reference TRBV5-6 and TRBJ1-3, the full variable domain is DAGVTQSPTHLIKTRGQQVTLRCSPKSGHDTVSWYQQALGQGPQFIFQYYEEEERQRGNFPDRFSGHQFPNYSSELNVNALLLGDSALYLCASSWTAGNTIYFGEGSWLTVV.